This T cell receptor (beta chain) was sequenced for a study of shared clonotypes between healthy human individuals. Each sample came from a Caucasian adult donor living in Nashville, Tennessee. As regards this clone: The antigen is not known.

General study points: Non-shared clonotypes had lower generation probabilities than those shared by all four donors. How much donors shared clonotypes was expected to be affected by sequencing depth.

Sequencing was performed with immunoSEQ multiplex PCR; in TCRdb, only in-frame clones are kept and a portion is missing. Of roughly 2.4 million clones in the sample, nearly 97% were seen once. The clonotype was recovered from a man in his late teens or twenties in good health. The sample comprised naive CD4+ T cells sorted from blood. Subset denoted: CD45RA+ positively selected.

CDR3 coding DNA: TGTGCCAGCAGCGCCGCCTGGGACAGCCATAATCAGCCCCAGCATTTT. The encoded protein is CASSAAWDSHNQPQHF. The gene calls are TRBV9 and TRBJ1-5, with 7 positions matching TRBD1. This CDR3 contains 16 residues. In germline, CDR1 is SGDLS, CDR2 YYNGEE. Losses at the gene ends were 3 bases for V and 4 bases for J; bases not matched to a gene: 10.